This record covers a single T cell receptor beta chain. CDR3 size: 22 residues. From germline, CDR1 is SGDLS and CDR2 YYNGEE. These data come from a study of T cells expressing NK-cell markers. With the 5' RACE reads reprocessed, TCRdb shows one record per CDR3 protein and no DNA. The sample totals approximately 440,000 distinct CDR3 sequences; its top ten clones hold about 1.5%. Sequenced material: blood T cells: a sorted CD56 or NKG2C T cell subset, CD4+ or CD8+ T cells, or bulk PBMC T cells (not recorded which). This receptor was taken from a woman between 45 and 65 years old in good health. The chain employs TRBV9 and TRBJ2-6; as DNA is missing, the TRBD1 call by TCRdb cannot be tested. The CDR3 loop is CASSEPRTGGVRGISGANVLTF.